A single sample gave rise to the 11 T cell receptor beta chains below, sequenced in a study of T cells in women clearing cervical HPV infection. This table comes from immunoSEQ multiplex PCR, and its TCRdb copy is limited to in-frame clones, with some not included. The sample table includes more than 25,000 clones. Sequenced input: blood buffy coat. These receptors were obtained from a woman between 18 and 69 years old with a cervical HPV16 infection that either progressed to CIN3+ or cleared (not recorded which).

Turning to this clone: The missing CDR3 end, 3 residues past where the read stops, is filled in from the germline J gene. V is TRBV7-2 and J is TRBJ2-3, with TRBD2 matching over 7 bases. The CDR3 loop spans 16 amino acids. The germline CDR1 and CDR2 sequences are SGHTA and FQGNSA. CDR3 sequence reads: CASSLARDYNQETQYF. The part of the CDR3 DNA that was read is TGTGCCAGCAGCTTAGCCCGGGACTACAATCAAGAGACG.

Comment on this clone: The read falls 3 residues short of the CDR3 end, and the missing part is taken from the germline J gene. The rearrangement uses TRBV4-1 and TRBJ2-1; 10 nucleotides agree with TRBD2. The CDR3 has 18 residues. Losses at the gene ends were 2 bases for V and 6 bases for J; bases not matched to a gene: 13. In germline, CDR1 is MGHRA, CDR2 YSYEKL. The DNA read from the CDR3 is TGCGCCAGCAGCCAAAGACTAGCGGGCCCCCTTGGCGGCAATGAG. Its translation: CASSQRLAGPLGGNE. The complete CDR3 protein is CASSQRLAGPLGGNEQFF.

A word on this clone: Read data end 3 residues before the CDR3 end; the end is taken from the germline J gene. The chain has TRBV28 and TRBJ2-1; the match to TRBD2 covers 12 bases. CDR1 and CDR2 (germline): MDHEN, SYDVKM. Trimming cost V 7 bases and J 9 bases; bases outside gene matches: 10. This CDR3 region has 15 residues. Partial CDR3 DNA: TGTGCCAGCATCCCTCTAGCGGGAGGGCGTGGTGAG. Amino acids: CASIPLAGGRGE. The whole CDR3 region reads CASIPLAGGRGEQFF.

As concerns this clone: The read terminates 3 residues before the CDR3 end, so the remaining end is supplied by the germline J gene. The V call is TRBV23-1, the J call TRBJ2-6; possibly TRBD1 for D (5 bases). TRBV23-1 falls under the ORF class, with uncertain function. The V gene lost 4 bases and the J gene lost 3 bases, with 25 bases spanning the gap. CDR3 length: 20 amino acids. Here the CDR3 reads CASSRPPPWTPNNGANVLTF. The covered CDR3 bases are TGCGCCAGCAGTCGTCCCCCCCCCTGGACACCGAATAATGGGGCCAACGTC.

Turning to this clone: The read is 3 residues too short to cover the CDR3 end, so that end is filled in from the germline J gene. The V and J genes are TRBV19 and TRBJ2-7; TRBD2 is a possible D gene (6 bases). From germline, CDR1 is LNHDA and CDR2 SQIVND (reference sequence). Trimming removed 2 bases at V and 6 bases at J, with 14 bases between. The CDR3 covers 14 residues. The CDR3 loop is CASSILARQSEQYF. The sequenced CDR3 bases are TGTGCCAGTAGTATACTAGCGCGCCAAAGCGAG.

This CDR3 reads CASSYLGQGRPDTQYF. CDR3 DNA, as far as it was read: TGTGCCAGCAGTTACCTGGGACAGGGGCGGCCAGATACG. The rearrangement joins TRBV6-2 or TRBV6-3 to TRBJ2-3; the match to TRBD1 covers 10 bases. The CDR3 end lies 3 residues beyond the end of the read and is filled in from the germline J gene. The ends lost 2 bases at V and 4 bases at J; junction bases unmatched: 6. Germline-derived CDR1 and CDR2 are MNHEY and SVGEGT. The CDR3 length is 16 residues.

Regarding this clone: The read terminates 3 residues before the CDR3 end, so the remaining end is supplied by the germline J gene. The V call is TRBV28, the J call TRBJ2-2; TRBD2 aligns across 8 bases. The CDR3 is 15 amino acids. CDR1 and CDR2 from the germline V gene are MDHEN and SYDVKM. The junction had 5 bases not matched to a gene; V was cut back by 5 bases and J by 3 bases. This CDR3 reads CASSTSGRYTGELFF. The CDR3 bases that were read are TGTGCCAGCAGTACAAGCGGGAGATACACCGGGGAG. Full variable domain (outside the CDR3, taken from reference TRBV28 and TRBJ2-2): DVKVTQSSRYLVKRTGEKVFLECVQDMDHENMFWYRQDPGLGLRLIYFSYDVKMKEKGDIPEGYSVSREKKERFSLILESASTNQTSMYLCASSTSGRYTGELFFGEGSRLTVL.

Points on this clone: Read data end 3 residues before the CDR3 end; the end is taken from the germline J gene. The chain combines TRBV15 with TRBJ2-1, with 7 bases matching TRBD2. CDR1 is LNHNV, CDR2 YYDKDF, per germline (reference sequence). This CDR3 has 15 residues. V gave up 5 bases and J gave up 1 base; unmatched junction bases: 5. The CDR3: CATSDGGGSYNEQFF. The CDR3 bases that were read are TGTGCCACCAGCGATGGCGGGGGTTCCTACAATGAG. Full variable domain (outside the CDR3, taken from reference TRBV15 and TRBJ2-1): DAMVIQNPRYQVTQFGKPVTLSCSQTLNHNVMYWYQQKSSQAPKLLFHYYDKDFNNEADTPDNFQSRRPNTSFCFLDIRSPGLGDTAMYLCATSDGGGSYNEQFFGPGTRLTVL.

As for this clone: The read ends 3 residues before the CDR3 terminus; that terminus is restored from the germline J gene. The gene calls are TRBV7-9 and TRBJ1-2; no reliable D call. CDR1 and CDR2 from the germline V gene are SEHNR and FQNEAQ (reference sequence). This CDR3 region has 12 residues. CDR3 loop: CASSLYSVGYTF. CDR3 bases read: TGTGCCAGCAGCTTATATTCGGTAGGC. Full variable domain (missing parts from reference TRBV7-9 and TRBJ1-2): DTGVSQNPRHKITKRGQNVTFRCDPISEHNRLYWYRQTLGQGPEFLTYFQNEAQLEKSRLLSDRFSAERPKGSFSTLEIQRTEQGDSAMYLCASSLYSVGYTFGSGTRLTVV.

Details on this clone: The observed sequence ends 3 residues before the CDR3 terminus, with the missing tail filled in from the germline J gene. This rearrangement joins TRBV18 to TRBJ2-5; tentatively, D is TRBD2 (6 bases). There are 15 residues in the CDR3. The V gene's germline CDR1 is KGHSH and CDR2 LQKENI. The germline V and J ends were trimmed by 4 bases and 2 bases, with 14 bases remaining between them. CDR3 DNA (partial): TGTGCCAGCTCACGACAGTTAGGGAGGCAAGAGACC. Translating it yields CASSRQLGRQET. The full CDR3 reads CASSRQLGRQETQYF.

Comments on this clone: Coverage ceases 3 residues before the CDR3 finishes, and the germline J gene fills in the end. The rearrangement uses TRBV5-1 and TRBJ2-3; 8 bases are a match to TRBD1. Germline CDR1 SGHRS, CDR2 YFSETQ. This CDR3 is built from 15 residues. The CDR3 bases that were read are TGCGCCAGCAGCTTGGGCGGACAGGGTACTCAGCCG. Protein sequence: CASSLGGQGTQP. The full-length CDR3 reads as CASSLGGQGTQPQYF.